This TCR beta chain was recovered during a study of OX40 agonist ivuxolimab in advanced cancers. Study results and caveats: In general, CD8+ T cells held more expanded clones than CD4+ did, on average.

With autoimmune disease history or systemic immunosuppression, patients were excluded. Repertoires were generated with immunoSEQ multiplex PCR, while TCRdb's copy carries only in-frame clones and drops some. The table records 55,000 to 75,000 clones, about 90% of them present only once. On this clone itself: What it binds is unknown.

Sequences were derived from CD4+ or CD8+ T cells sorted from blood, sampled in a trial of the OX40 agonist ivuxolimab. The origin of this receptor is an adult with an advanced solid tumor such as melanoma, head and neck, liver or kidney cancer.

This CDR3 is CASSQDPDREEKLFF. CDR3 nucleotides: TGCGCCAGCAGCCAAGACCCGGACAGGGAGGAAAAACTGTTTTTT. V and J are TRBV4-3 and TRBJ1-4; 8 nucleotides match TRBD1. Germline CDR1 LGHNA, CDR2 YSLEER. The CDR3 spans 15 residues. V shed 0 bases, J shed 8 bases, and the junction held 5 bases outside the gene matches.